This T cell receptor (beta chain) comes out of a study of T cell changes during pregnancy in multiple sclerosis. Repertoires were generated with immunoSEQ multiplex PCR, while TCRdb's copy carries only in-frame clones and drops some. The sample lists approximately 52,000 clones, 92% occurring once. Germline lookup yields CDR1 LGHNA and CDR2 YSLEER. V was pared by 4 bases and J by 8 bases, with 14 bases between. This CDR3 spans 13 amino acids. This clonotype was obtained from a female donor with multiple sclerosis, enrolled in a pregnancy study. The sequenced sample was CD4+ T cells from peripheral blood mononuclear cells, obtained after pregnancy. V usage is TRBV4-3 and J usage is TRBJ1-2; D ambiguous. The CDR3 DNA is TGCGCCAGCAGCCGAATGACACGGTCCGGCTACACCTTC. Translating gives CASSRMTRSGYTF.